This TCR beta chain emerged from a study of blood T cell repertoires in COVID-19. CDR3 length equals 14 residues. Germline V gene sequence: CDR1 DFQATT, CDR2 SNEGSKA (reference sequence). Trimming left V 3 bases short and J 5 bases short, with 17 bases between. Authors' data handling: It was from reference gene primer amplification that nucleated cell counts were estimated. The assay was immunoSEQ multiplex PCR, and TCRdb's table has in-frame clones only and misses some. Clone size and the V and J calls come from that table; the DNA yielded D and trimming. The sample contains about 33,000 clones, 85% to 90% of which appear only once.

The chain links TRBV20-1 to TRBJ2-7; a weak D match, TRBD2 (6 bases). The TCR sequence derives from a human donor in a cohort sampled during active COVID-19. The source material was peripheral blood. CDR3 nucleotides: TGCAGTGCTAGTGATGCGGGAAAGGTGGACGAGCAGTACTTC. It specifies CSASDAGKVDEQYF.